This T cell receptor beta chain appears in the sequencing data of a study of shared clonotypes between healthy human individuals. This table comes from immunoSEQ multiplex PCR, and its TCRdb copy is limited to in-frame clones, with some not included. In the table there are fewer than 600,000 clones, about four fifths of which are singletons. Germline values: CDR1 WSHSY, CDR2 SAAADI. The CDR3 length is 15 residues. A word on this clone: Given a far larger clone just one base away, this is likely a sequencing read error. Distinct nucleotide sequences in the sample also encode this CDR3.

The rearrangement links TRBV10-2 to TRBJ2-5, with 9 nucleotides matching TRBD2. The DNA end is a closer match to TRBJ2-7, so the J assignment may be wrong. The sequenced sample was PBMCs. The origin of this receptor is a woman aged 40 to 50 in good health. Some clones in this sample may be carry-over from other donors' samples. The CDR3 DNA reads TGCGCTAGCGGGGGAATTTGGGGAAACTCCTACGAGCAGTACTTC. Translation gives CASGGIWGNSYEQYF.